This T cell receptor beta chain was profiled in a study of response to subunit inactivated influenza vaccine. Study conclusions and caveats: The authors suggested that every seasonal influenza vaccination recruits few new T cells.

The table lists this clonotype with a few counts. Its matching antigen is unknown. A single record per CDR3 protein comes from TCRdb applying MiXCR to the RT-PCR reads. The sample holds about 700,000 distinct CDR3 sequences, about 15% seen once. Germline CDR1 is KGHDR and CDR2 is SFDVKD. The J segment lost 1 base and the V segment lost 9 bases, leaving 9 bases of the junction unmatched. The CDR3 is made up of 16 amino acids. The sequence came from a man over 45 who received an inactivated influenza vaccine. This material consisted of PBMCs from blood, taken 14 days before vaccination. The chain carries TRBV24-1 and TRBJ2-1, with 9 bases fitting TRBD1. The CDR3, as DNA: TGTGCCACCGCTCAAACCGGGACAGGGTCCTACAATGAGCAGTTCTTC. Amino acids: CATAQTGTGSYNEQFF.